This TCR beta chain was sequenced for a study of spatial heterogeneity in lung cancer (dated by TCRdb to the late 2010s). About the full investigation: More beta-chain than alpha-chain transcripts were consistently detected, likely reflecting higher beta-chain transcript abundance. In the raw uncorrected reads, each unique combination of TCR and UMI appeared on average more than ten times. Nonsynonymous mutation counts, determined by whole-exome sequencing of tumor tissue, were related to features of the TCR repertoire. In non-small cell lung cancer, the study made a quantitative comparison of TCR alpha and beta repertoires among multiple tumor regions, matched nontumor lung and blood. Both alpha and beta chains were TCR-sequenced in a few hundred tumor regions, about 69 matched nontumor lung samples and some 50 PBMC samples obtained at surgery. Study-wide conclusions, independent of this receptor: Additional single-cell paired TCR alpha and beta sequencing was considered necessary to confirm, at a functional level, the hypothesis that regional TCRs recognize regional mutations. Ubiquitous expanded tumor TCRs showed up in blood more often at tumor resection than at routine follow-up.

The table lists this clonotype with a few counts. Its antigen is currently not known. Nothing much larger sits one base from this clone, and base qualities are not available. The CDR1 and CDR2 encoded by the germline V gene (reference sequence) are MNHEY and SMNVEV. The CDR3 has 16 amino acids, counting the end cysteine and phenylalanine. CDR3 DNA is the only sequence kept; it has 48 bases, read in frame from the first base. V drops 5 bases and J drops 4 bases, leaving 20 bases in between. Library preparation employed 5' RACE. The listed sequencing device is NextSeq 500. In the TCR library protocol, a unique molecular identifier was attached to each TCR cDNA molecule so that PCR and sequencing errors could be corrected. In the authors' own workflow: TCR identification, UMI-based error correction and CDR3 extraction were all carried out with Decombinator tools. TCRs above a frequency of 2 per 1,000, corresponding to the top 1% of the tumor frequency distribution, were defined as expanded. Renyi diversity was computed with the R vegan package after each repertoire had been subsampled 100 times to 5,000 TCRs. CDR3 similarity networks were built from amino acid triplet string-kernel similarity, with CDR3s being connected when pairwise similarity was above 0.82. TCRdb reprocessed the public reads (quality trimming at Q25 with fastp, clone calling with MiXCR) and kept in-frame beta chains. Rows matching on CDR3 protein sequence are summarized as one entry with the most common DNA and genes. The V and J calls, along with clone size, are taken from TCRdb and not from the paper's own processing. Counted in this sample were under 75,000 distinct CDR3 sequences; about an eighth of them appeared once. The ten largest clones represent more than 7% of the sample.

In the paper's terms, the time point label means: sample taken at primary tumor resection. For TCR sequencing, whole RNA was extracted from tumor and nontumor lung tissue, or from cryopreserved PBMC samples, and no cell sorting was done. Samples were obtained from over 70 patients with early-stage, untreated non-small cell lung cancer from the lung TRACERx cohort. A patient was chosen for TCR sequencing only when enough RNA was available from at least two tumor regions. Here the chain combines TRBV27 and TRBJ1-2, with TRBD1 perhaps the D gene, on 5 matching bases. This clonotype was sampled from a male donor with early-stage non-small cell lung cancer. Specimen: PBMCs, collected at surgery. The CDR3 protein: CASSPSQGEYSYGYTF. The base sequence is TGTGCCAGCAGTCCCTCCCAAGGGGAGTATAGCTATGGCTACACCTTC.